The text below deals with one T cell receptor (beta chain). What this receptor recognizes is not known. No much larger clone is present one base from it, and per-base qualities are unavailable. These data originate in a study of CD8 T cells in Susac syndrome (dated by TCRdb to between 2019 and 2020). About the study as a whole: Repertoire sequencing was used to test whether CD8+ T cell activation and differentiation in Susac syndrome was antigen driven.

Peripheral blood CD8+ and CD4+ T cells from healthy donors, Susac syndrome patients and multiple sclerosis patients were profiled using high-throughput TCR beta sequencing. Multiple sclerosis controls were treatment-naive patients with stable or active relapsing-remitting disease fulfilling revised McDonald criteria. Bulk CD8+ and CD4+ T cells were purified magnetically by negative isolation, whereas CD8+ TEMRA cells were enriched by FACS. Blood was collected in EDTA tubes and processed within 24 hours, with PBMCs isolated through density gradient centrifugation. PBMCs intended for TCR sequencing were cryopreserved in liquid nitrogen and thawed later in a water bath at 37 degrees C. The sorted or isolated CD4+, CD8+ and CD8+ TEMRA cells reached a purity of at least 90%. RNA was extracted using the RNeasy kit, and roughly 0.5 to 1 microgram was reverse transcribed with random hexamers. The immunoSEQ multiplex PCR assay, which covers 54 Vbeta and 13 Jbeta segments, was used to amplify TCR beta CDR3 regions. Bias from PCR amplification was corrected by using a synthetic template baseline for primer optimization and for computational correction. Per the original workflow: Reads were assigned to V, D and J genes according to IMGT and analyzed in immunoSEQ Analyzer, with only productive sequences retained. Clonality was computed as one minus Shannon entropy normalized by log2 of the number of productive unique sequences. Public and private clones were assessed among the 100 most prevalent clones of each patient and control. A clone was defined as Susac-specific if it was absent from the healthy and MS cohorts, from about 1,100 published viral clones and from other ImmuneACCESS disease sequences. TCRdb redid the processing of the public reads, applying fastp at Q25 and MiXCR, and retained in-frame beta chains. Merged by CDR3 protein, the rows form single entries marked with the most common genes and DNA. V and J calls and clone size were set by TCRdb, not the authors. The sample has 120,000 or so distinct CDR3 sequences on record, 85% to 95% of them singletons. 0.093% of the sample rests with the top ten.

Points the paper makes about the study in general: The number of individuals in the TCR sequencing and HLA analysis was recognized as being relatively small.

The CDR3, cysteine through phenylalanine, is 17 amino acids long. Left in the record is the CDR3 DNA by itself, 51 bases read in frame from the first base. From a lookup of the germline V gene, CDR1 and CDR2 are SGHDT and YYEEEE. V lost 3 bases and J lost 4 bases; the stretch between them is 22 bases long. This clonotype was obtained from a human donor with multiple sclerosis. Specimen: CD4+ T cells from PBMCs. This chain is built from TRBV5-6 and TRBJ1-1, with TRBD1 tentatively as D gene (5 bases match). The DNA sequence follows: TGTGCCAGCAGCTCCCTCGGGACTGCCCAAGGAGGCACTGAAGCTTTCTTT. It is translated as CASSSLGTAQGGTEAFF. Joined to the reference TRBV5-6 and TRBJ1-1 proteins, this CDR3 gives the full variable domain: DAGVTQSPTHLIKTRGQQVTLRCSPKSGHDTVSWYQQALGQGPQFIFQYYEEEERQRGNFPDRFSGHQFPNYSSELNVNALLLGDSALYLCASSSLGTAQGGTEAFFGQGTRLTVV.